Sequencing of this T cell receptor beta chain was carried out in a study of blood T cell repertoires in COVID-19. This clone was recorded a few times. The CDR3 spans 17 residues. V was pared by 0 bases and J by 5 bases, with 11 bases of the junction left unmatched. The germline V gene encodes CDR1 SGHRS and CDR2 YFSETQ. Authors' data handling: Quantification of nucleated cells was approximated via reference gene primer amplification. Method: immunoSEQ multiplex PCR; TCRdb's copy keeps in-frame clones and lacks some. That table supplies the V and J calls and clone size; D and trimming were determined from the DNA. This sample has about 160,000 clones, with roughly 80% found just once.

This chain connects TRBV5-1 to TRBJ2-3; the match to TRBD1 covers 8 bases. Sequencing used peripheral blood. The clonotype was recovered from a man aged 55 to 70 with acute or convalescent COVID-19. Here the CDR3 reads CASSLAGQGGVGDTQYF. The CDR3 nucleotides read TGCGCCAGCAGCTTGGCTGGACAGGGTGGTGTAGGAGATACGCAGTATTTT.